This T cell receptor (beta chain) was identified during a study of T-cell reconstitution after alpha-beta-depleted transplantation in children. The CDR3 spans 12 residues. Per the germline V gene, CDR1 is SGHRS and CDR2 is YFSETQ. Trimming took 3 bases from V and 0 from J, leaving 3 bases between them. Researchers prepared the TCRbeta library using unique molecular identifiers, the study reports. TCRdb called the PCR reads again in MiXCR, with one record for every CDR3 protein. The sample holds 250,000 to 400,000 distinct CDR3 sequences, over 20% seen once. Notes on the study in general: After one year, T-cell counts and TCRbeta diversity mostly came from new T cells. Reportedly, alpha-beta T cells present about two months post-transplant originated from several hundred expanded clones of graft origin. There were some patients whose high TCRbeta diversity at day 60 came from surviving recipient T cells and thymic progenitors.

In the case of this clonotype: As yet, its antigen is unknown.

This TCR derives from a male patient younger than 18 who had a stem cell transplant for acute lymphoblastic leukemia, so the T cells may come from the graft donor. The V call is TRBV5-1, the J call TRBJ2-5, with unresolved D. The sample consisted of PBMCs, mostly from graft donor cells, taken 180 days after TCRalphabeta/CD19-depleted stem cell transplant. This CDR3 is CASSWDQETQYF. In DNA form, the CDR3 reads TGCGCCAGCAGCTGGGACCAAGAGACCCAGTACTTC.